This T cell receptor (beta chain) is drawn from a study of CD8 T cells in Susac syndrome. The authors reverse transcribed roughly 0.5 to 1 ug RNA with random hexamers. It was immunoSEQ multiplex PCR that amplified TCR beta CDR3 across 54 Vbeta and 13 Jbeta. MiXCR, run by TCRdb on the immunoSEQ multiplex PCR reads, gives a single entry per CDR3 protein. Of about 280,000 distinct CDR3 sequences in the sample, roughly 85% were seen once. With 3 bases clipped from V and 5 bases from J, the junction kept 8 bases outside the gene matches. The CDR3 has 15 amino acids. This sequence originates from a human donor with multiple sclerosis. Sequencing input: CD8+ T cells from PBMCs. The chain has TRBV12-3 or TRBV12-4 and TRBJ2-7; TRBD1 aligns across 9 bases. The CDR3 here is CASSFLGQGFNEQYF. CDR3 nucleotides: TGTGCCAGCAGTTTTTTAGGACAGGGGTTCAACGAGCAGTACTTC.